This record concerns one TCR beta chain sequence. This clone was counted only a few times. It lacks a known antigen. Per-base qualities were not stored, and no clone one base away is much larger. The data stem from a study of sequential checkpoint blockade in melanoma (dated by TCRdb to between 2017 and 2020). As for the study more broadly: Patients were assigned by 1:1 randomization to either first-line nivolumab followed by ipilimumab (arm A) or ipilimumab followed by nivolumab (arm B). Maintenance nivolumab came after both trial sequences. DNA from roughly 91 pretreatment melanoma tumor samples underwent TCRbeta immunosequencing. For 20 to 25 patients, matched tumor biopsies were obtained before treatment and at week 13, following single-agent nivolumab (arm A) or ipilimumab (arm B). The same lesion was the source of around 80% of the matched pre- and post-treatment tumor biopsy pairs. On the study overall, not on this receptor specifically: Within-arm analyses of tumor T-cell fraction were constrained by small sample sizes and reduced statistical power. In the nivolumab-first arm (arm A), pretreatment tumor TIL clonality was associated with response (P = .04). Tumor T-cell fraction and clonality were correlated with PD-L1 staining and CD8+ T-cell counts, but not with mutational load. Validation of the response-prediction model combining TCR metrics and mutation burden is needed in larger, independent patient cohorts. Patients whose tumor T-cell fraction and clonality increased by week 13 were about 30 times more likely to achieve clinical benefit.

The immunoSEQ Assay was used to immunosequence TCRbeta CDR3 regions from genomic DNA. Prior to high-throughput sequencing, genomic DNA was amplified by bias-controlled multiplex PCR. The study's processing was this. To quantify the absolute abundance of each unique TCRbeta CDR3 region, the sequences were collapsed and filtered. Clonality, defined as 1 minus Pielou's evenness, was calculated using productive rearrangements only. Tumor T-cell fraction was computed by normalizing TCRbeta template counts to usable DNA, estimated from several housekeeping genes. Clones with significantly greater frequencies in on-treatment versus baseline samples were identified using a previously published method. In its TCRdb copy, this immuneACCESS table keeps in-frame sequences only and misses some clones. Where compared with another copy, unresolved V genes explain less than half of these, and the others have no known cause. The DNA gave D and trimming, while V, J and clone size come from that table. A total of under 7,000 clones appear in this sample, about a fifth of them only once. About 15% of the sample is held by the ten biggest clonotypes.

The sample's treatment or condition label, in plain terms: randomized to nivolumab then ipilimumab (arm A) or the reverse (arm B). Prior DNA-damaging chemotherapy had not been received by any trial patient. The samples were obtained from melanoma patients enrolled in CheckMate 064, an open-label, randomized phase II trial testing sequential checkpoint blockade. Tumor TCR sequencing used genomic DNA from formalin-fixed paraffin-embedded (FFPE) tissue samples. CDR1 and CDR2 are drawn from the germline V gene (reference sequence): GTSNPN, SVGIG. V is cut by 4 bases and J by 4 bases, and the space between the germline ends is 13 bases. The CDR3, from cysteine to phenylalanine, totals 14 residues. Only CDR3 DNA is held: 42 bases, read in frame from base 1.

The TCR was taken from a human donor with melanoma. The material was tumor tissue (inferred from file names), obtained from a patient given nivolumab and ipilimumab in sequence. The receptor chain draws on TRBV30 and TRBJ2-2; the best D guess is TRBD2, with 6 bases matching. The nucleotides are TGTGCCTGGATTTCCGGGAGTAGCACCGGGGAGCTGTTTTTT. It translates to CAWISGSSTGELFF. The full variable domain, with segments outside the CDR3 supplied by the reference TRBV30 and TRBJ2-2 proteins, appears as SQTIHQWPATLVQPVGSPLSLECTVEGTSNPNLYWYRQAAGRGLQLLFYSVGIGQISSEVPQNLSASRPQDRQFILSSKKLLLSDSGFYLCAWISGSSTGELFFGEGSRLTVL.